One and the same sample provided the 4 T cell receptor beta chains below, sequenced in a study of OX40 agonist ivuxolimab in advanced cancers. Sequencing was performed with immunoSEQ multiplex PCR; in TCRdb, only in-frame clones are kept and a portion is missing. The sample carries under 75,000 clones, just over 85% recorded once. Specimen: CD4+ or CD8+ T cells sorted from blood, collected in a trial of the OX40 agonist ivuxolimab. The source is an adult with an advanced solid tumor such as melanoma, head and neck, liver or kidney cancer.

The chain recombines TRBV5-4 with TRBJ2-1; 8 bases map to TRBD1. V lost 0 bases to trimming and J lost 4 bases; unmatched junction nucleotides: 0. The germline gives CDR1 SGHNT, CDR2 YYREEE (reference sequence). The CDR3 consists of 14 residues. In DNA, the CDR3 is TGTGCCAGCAGCTTGGGACAGGGGTACAATGAGCAGTTCTTC. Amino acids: CASSLGQGYNEQFF.

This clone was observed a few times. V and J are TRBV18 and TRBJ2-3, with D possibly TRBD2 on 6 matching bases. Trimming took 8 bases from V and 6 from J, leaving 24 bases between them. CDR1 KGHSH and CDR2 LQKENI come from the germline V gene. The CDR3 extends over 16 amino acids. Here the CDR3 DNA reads TGTGCCAGCCTTGAGGGAACGGGAGCCGGGGCCGATACGCAGTATTTT. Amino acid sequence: CASLEGTGAGADTQYF.

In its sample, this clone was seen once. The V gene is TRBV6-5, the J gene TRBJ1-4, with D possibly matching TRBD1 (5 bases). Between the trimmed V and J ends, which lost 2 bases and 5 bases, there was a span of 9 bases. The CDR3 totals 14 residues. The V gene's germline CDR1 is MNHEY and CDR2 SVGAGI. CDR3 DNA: TGTGCCAGCAGTTACCGACAGTACAATGAAAAACTGTTTTTT. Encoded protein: CASSYRQYNEKLFF.

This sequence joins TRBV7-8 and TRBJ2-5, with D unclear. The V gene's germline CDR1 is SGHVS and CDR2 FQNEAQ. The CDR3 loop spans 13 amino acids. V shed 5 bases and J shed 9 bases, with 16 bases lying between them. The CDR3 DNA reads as TGTGCCAGCAGCCCAGACTGGCTCAGCCCCCAGTACTTC. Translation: CASSPDWLSPQYF.